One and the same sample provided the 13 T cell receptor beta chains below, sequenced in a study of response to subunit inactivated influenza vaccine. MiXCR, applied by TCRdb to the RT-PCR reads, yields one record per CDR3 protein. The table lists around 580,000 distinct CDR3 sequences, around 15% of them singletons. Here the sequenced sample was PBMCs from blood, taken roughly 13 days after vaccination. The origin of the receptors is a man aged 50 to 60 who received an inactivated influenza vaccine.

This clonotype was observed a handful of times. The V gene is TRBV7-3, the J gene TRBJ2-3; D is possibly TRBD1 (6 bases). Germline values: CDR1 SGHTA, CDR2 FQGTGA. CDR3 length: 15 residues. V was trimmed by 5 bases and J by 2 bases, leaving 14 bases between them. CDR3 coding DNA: TGTGCCAGCAGCCTAGGGGGTGCCTTCACAGATACGCAGTATTTT. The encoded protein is CASSLGGAFTDTQYF.

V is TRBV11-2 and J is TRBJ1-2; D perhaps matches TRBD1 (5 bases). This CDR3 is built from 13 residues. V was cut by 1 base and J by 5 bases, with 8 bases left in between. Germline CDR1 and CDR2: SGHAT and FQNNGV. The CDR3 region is CASSLVQVYGYTF. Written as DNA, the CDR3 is TGTGCCAGCAGCTTAGTACAGGTTTATGGCTACACCTTC.

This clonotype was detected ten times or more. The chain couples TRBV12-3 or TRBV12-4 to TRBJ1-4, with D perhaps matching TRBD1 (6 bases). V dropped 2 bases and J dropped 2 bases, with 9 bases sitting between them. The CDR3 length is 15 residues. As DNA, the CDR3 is TGTGCCAGCAGTTTACAGGGGTGGACTAATGAAAAACTGTTTTTT. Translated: CASSLQGWTNEKLFF.

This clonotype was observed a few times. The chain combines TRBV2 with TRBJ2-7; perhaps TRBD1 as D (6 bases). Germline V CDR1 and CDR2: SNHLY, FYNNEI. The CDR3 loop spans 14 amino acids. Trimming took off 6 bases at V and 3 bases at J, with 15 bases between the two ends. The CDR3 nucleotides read TGTGCCAGCAGCTTACAGGGATACGACTACGAGCAGTACTTC. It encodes CASSLQGYDYEQYF.

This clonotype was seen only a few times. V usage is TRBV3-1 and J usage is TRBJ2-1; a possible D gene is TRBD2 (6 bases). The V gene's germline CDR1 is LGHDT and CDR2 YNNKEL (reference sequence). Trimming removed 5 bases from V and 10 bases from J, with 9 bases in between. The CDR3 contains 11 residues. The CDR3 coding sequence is TGTGCCAGCAGCTTCCTAGCGGAGCAGTTCTTC. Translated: CASSFLAEQFF.

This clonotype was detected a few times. In DNA form, the CDR3 reads TGTGCCAGCAGCTTAAGAGGTTTGGAAAGCTCCTACAATGAGCAGTTCTTC. Translation: CASSLRGLESSYNEQFF. The chain uses TRBV11-2 and TRBJ2-1; D is unresolved. V lost 2 bases and J lost 0, with 14 bases in between. Germline V gene lookup returns CDR1 SGHAT and CDR2 FQNNGV. The CDR3 consists of 17 residues.

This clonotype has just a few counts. CDR3 protein: CSAGRPQLNNSPLHF. The CDR3 DNA reads as TGCAGTGCTGGACGACCCCAGCTAAATAATTCACCCCTCCACTTT. The chain carries TRBV20-1 and TRBJ1-6; D is undetermined. The CDR3 totals 15 residues. With 5 bases removed from V and 5 bases from J, the gap between germline ends came to 16 bases. Germline lookup yields CDR1 DFQATT and CDR2 SNEGSKA (reference sequence).

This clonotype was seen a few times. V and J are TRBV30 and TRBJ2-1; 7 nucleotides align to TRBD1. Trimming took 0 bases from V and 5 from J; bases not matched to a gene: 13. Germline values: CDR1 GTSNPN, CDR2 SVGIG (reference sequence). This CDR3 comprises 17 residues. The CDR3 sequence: CAWSVPRGRGLDNEQFF. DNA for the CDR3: TGTGCCTGGAGTGTACCGAGGGGTAGGGGGCTAGACAATGAGCAGTTCTTC.

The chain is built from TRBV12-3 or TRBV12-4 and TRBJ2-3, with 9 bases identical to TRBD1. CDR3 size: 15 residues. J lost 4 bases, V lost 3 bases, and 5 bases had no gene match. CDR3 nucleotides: TGTGCCAGCAGTTTTACAGGGGGCAACTCAGATACGCAGTATTTT. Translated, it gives CASSFTGGNSDTQYF.

CDR3: CASSNQVAGANVLTF. CDR3 nucleotides: TGCGCCAGCAGCAATCAGGTGGCTGGGGCCAACGTCCTGACTTTC. The genes are TRBV4-3 and TRBJ2-6; D not resolved. The CDR3 is 15 residues long. V gave up 5 bases and J gave up 2 bases, with 10 bases separating them. Germline CDR1 reads LGHNA; CDR2 reads YSLEER.

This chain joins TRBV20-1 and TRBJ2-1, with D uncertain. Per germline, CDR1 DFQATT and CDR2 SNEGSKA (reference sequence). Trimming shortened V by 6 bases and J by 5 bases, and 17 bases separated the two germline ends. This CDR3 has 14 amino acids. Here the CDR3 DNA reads TGCAGTGCAGGAATATACGGACCACACAATGAGCAGTTCTTC. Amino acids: CSAGIYGPHNEQFF.

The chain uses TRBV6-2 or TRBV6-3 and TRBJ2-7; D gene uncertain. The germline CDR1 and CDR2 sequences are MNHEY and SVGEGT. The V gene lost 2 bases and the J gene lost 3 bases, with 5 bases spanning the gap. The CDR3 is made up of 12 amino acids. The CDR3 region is CASSYTVYEQYF. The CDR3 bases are TGTGCCAGCAGTTACACCGTCTACGAGCAGTACTTC.

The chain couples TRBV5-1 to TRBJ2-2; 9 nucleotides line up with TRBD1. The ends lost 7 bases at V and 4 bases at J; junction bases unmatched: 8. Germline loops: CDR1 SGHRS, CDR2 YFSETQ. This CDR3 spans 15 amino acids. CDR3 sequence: CASSGTGRATGELFF. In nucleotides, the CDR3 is TGCGCCAGCTCCGGGACAGGGCGGGCCACCGGGGAGCTGTTTTTT.